A selection of T cell receptor beta chains follows, all from one sample in a study of shared clonotypes between healthy human individuals. Generated by immunoSEQ multiplex PCR, the TCRdb table keeps only in-frame clones and is missing some. Seen here are millions of clones, 90% to 95% observed once, and the top ten hold 0.14%. Sequencing input: naive CD4+ T cells sorted from blood. The receptors shown here come from a man aged 18 to 29 in good health. Each CDR3 is given with its conserved first and last residue. A D gene is named only where the DNA matches it firmly. A row's size may be missing; if present it is once, few, many or a size class.

j_call: TRBJ1-3
d_call: NA
v_call: TRBV15
clone_size: NA
cdr3_aa: CATSRAMAASGNTIYF
cdr3_nt: TGTGCCACCAGCAGAGCAATGGCAGCCTCTGGAAACACCATATATTTT

j_call: TRBJ1-1
d_call: NA
v_call: TRBV18
clone_size: NA
cdr3_aa: CASSPGDKGFEAFF
cdr3_nt: TGTGCCAGCTCACCGGGGGATAAGGGGTTTGAAGCTTTCTTT

j_call: TRBJ2-3
d_call: NA
v_call: TRBV28
clone_size: NA
cdr3_aa: CASSFDIQEGSTGIF
cdr3_nt: TGTGCCAGCAGTTTTGATATCCAGGAAGGGAGTACGGGGATTTTT

j_call: TRBJ2-3
d_call: TRBD2
v_call: TRBV4-3
clone_size: NA
cdr3_aa: CASSQEPSGRGASDTQYF
cdr3_nt: TGCGCCAGCAGCCAAGAGCCTAGCGGGAGGGGAGCGTCAGATACGCAGTATTTT

j_call: TRBJ2-1
d_call: NA
v_call: TRBV6-1
clone_size: once
cdr3_aa: CASGEGPGANEQFF
cdr3_nt: TGTGCCAGCGGTGAAGGCCCAGGGGCCAATGAGCAGTTCTTC

j_call: TRBJ2-3
d_call: TRBD1
v_call: TRBV28
clone_size: NA
cdr3_aa: CASSLGTGGMDTQYF
cdr3_nt: TGTGCCAGCAGTTTGGGGACAGGGGGGATGGATACGCAGTATTTT

j_call: TRBJ1-1
d_call: NA
v_call: TRBV6-1
clone_size: NA
cdr3_aa: CASSEGRGSGTEAFF
cdr3_nt: TGTGCCAGCAGTGAAGGCAGGGGCTCGGGCACTGAAGCTTTCTTT

j_call: TRBJ2-2
d_call: NA
v_call: TRBV10-3
clone_size: NA
cdr3_aa: CAISTGEGTGELFF
cdr3_nt: TGTGCCATCAGTACAGGGGAGGGTACCGGGGAGCTGTTTTTT

j_call: TRBJ2-2
d_call: NA
v_call: TRBV10-3
clone_size: NA
cdr3_aa: CAIRKGDGELFF
cdr3_nt: TGTGCCATCAGGAAGGGGGACGGGGAGCTGTTTTTT

j_call: TRBJ2-3
d_call: TRBD1
v_call: TRBV5-6
clone_size: NA
cdr3_aa: CASTWEQTGADTQYF
cdr3_nt: TGTGCCAGCACTTGGGAGCAAACAGGGGCGGATACGCAGTATTTT

j_call: TRBJ1-2
d_call: NA
v_call: TRBV10-3
clone_size: NA
cdr3_aa: CAISDGGRNYGYTF
cdr3_nt: TGTGCCATCAGTGACGGGGGCCGGAACTATGGCTACACCTTC

j_call: TRBJ2-5
d_call: TRBD1
v_call: TRBV5-1
clone_size: NA
cdr3_aa: CASSLNSGTGRGETQYF
cdr3_nt: TGCGCCAGCAGCTTGAACTCCGGGACAGGGAGAGGAGAGACCCAGTACTTC

j_call: TRBJ1-2
d_call: TRBD1
v_call: TRBV2
clone_size: NA
cdr3_aa: CASSGPGQDVNYGYTF
cdr3_nt: TGTGCCAGCAGCGGACCGGGACAGGACGTAAACTATGGCTACACCTTC

j_call: TRBJ1-1
d_call: NA
v_call: TRBV10-3
clone_size: NA
cdr3_aa: CAISSRTENTEAFF
cdr3_nt: TGTGCCATCAGCTCCCGGACCGAGAACACTGAAGCTTTCTTT

j_call: TRBJ1-1
d_call: NA
v_call: TRBV5-1
clone_size: few
cdr3_aa: CASSPSGNANTEAFF
cdr3_nt: TGCGCCAGCAGCCCCTCCGGGAACGCGAACACTGAAGCTTTCTTT

j_call: TRBJ1-2
d_call: NA
v_call: TRBV9
clone_size: NA
cdr3_aa: CASSRDGYGYTF
cdr3_nt: TGTGCCAGCAGCCGGGACGGCTATGGCTACACCTTC

j_call: TRBJ1-5
d_call: TRBD1
v_call: TRBV7-2
clone_size: NA
cdr3_aa: CASSPRQGWDQPQHF
cdr3_nt: TGTGCCAGCAGCCCACGACAGGGTTGGGATCAGCCCCAGCATTTT

j_call: TRBJ1-5
d_call: NA
v_call: TRBV28
clone_size: NA
cdr3_aa: CASSPRGLSNQPQHF
cdr3_nt: TGTGCCAGCAGTCCCAGGGGACTGTCCAATCAGCCCCAGCATTTT

j_call: TRBJ1-1
d_call: NA
v_call: TRBV29-1
clone_size: once
cdr3_aa: CSVEGRLNTEAFF
cdr3_nt: TGCAGCGTTGAAGGTCGGCTGAACACTGAAGCTTTCTTT

j_call: TRBJ1-2
d_call: NA
v_call: TRBV6-1
clone_size: NA
cdr3_aa: CASSKETYYGYTF
cdr3_nt: TGTGCCAGCAGTAAGGAGACATACTATGGCTACACCTTC

j_call: TRBJ2-7
d_call: NA
v_call: TRBV11-2
clone_size: NA
cdr3_aa: CASSLTTQVGEQYF
cdr3_nt: TGTGCCAGCAGCTTGACGACCCAAGTGGGCGAGCAGTACTTC

j_call: TRBJ1-1
d_call: NA
v_call: TRBV10-2
clone_size: NA
cdr3_aa: CASSAQLNTEAFF
cdr3_nt: TGCGCCAGCAGTGCGCAACTGAACACTGAAGCTTTCTTT

j_call: TRBJ2-3
d_call: TRBD1
v_call: TRBV18
clone_size: NA
cdr3_aa: CASSRRDRATDTQYF
cdr3_nt: TGTGCCAGCTCACGCAGGGACAGGGCCACAGATACGCAGTATTTT

j_call: TRBJ1-1
d_call: NA
v_call: TRBV5-1
clone_size: NA
cdr3_aa: CASSLGQSGGRELSKTEAFF
cdr3_nt: TGCGCCAGCAGCTTGGGACAATCCGGCGGTAGGGAATTGTCGAAGACTGAAGCTTTCTTT

j_call: TRBJ2-1
d_call: TRBD2
v_call: TRBV7-2
clone_size: once
cdr3_aa: CASSQSGGRAYNEQFF
cdr3_nt: TGTGCCAGCAGCCAAAGCGGGGGGCGTGCCTACAATGAGCAGTTCTTC

j_call: TRBJ1-6
d_call: NA
v_call: TRBV6-1
clone_size: NA
cdr3_aa: CASSHPPGEAPLHF
cdr3_nt: TGTGCCAGCAGCCATCCTCCAGGGGAGGCACCCCTCCACTTT

j_call: TRBJ2-7
d_call: TRBD1
v_call: TRBV2
clone_size: NA
cdr3_aa: CASKGQVNYEQYF
cdr3_nt: TGTGCCAGCAAAGGACAGGTCAACTACGAGCAGTACTTC